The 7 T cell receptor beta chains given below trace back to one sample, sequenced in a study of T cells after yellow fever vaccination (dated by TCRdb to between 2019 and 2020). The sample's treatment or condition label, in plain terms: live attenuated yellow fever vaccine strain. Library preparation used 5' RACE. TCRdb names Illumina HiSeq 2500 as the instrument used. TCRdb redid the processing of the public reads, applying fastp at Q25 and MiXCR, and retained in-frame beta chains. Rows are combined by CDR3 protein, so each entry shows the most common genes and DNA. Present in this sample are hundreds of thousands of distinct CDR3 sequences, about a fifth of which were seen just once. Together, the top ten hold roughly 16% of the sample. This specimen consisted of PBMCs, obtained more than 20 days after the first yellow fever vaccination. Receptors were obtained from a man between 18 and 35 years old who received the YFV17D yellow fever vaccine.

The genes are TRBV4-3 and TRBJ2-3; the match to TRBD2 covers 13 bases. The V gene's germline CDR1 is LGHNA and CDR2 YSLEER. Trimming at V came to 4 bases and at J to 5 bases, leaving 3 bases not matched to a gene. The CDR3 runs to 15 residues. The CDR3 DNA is TGCGCCAGCAGCCCCTGGACTAGCGGGGGAGATACGCAGTATTTT. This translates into CASSPWTSGGDTQYF.

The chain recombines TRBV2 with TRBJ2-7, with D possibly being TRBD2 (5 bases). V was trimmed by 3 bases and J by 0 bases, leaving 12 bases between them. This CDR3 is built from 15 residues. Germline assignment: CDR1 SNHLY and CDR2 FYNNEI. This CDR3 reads CASSDNLEGSYEQYF. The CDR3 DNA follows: TGTGCCAGCAGTGATAACCTAGAGGGCTCCTACGAGCAGTACTTC.

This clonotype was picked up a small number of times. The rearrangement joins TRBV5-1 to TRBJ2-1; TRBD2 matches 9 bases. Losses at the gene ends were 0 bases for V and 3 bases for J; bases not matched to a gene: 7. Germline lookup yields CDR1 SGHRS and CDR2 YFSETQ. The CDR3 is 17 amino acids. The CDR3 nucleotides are TGCGCCAGCAGCTTGGAGATGCGGGGGGGGCTCTACAATGAGCAGTTCTTC. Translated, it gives CASSLEMRGGLYNEQFF.

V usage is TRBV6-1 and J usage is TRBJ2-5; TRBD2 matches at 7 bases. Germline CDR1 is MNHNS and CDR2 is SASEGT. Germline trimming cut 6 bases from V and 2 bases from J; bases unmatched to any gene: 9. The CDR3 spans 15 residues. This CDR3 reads CASSPPGGRQETQYF. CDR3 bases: TGTGCCAGCAGCCCCCCCGGGGGGAGACAAGAGACCCAGTACTTC.

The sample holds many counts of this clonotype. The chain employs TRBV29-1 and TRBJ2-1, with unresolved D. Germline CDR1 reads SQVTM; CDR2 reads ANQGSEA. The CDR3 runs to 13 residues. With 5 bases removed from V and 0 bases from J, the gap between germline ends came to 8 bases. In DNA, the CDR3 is TGCAGCGTTCATAAAAGCTCCTACAATGAGCAGTTCTTC. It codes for CSVHKSSYNEQFF.

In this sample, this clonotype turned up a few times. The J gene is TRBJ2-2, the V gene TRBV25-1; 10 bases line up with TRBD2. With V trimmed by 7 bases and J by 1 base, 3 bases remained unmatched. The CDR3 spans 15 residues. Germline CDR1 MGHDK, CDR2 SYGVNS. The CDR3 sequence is CASTGLAVNTGELFF. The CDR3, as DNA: TGTGCCAGCACCGGACTAGCGGTGAACACCGGGGAGCTGTTTTTT.

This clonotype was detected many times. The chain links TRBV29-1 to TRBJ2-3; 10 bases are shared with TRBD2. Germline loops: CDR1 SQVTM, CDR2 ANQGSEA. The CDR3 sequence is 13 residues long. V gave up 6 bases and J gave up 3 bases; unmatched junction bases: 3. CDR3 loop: CSVLLAGTDTQYF. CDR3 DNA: TGCAGCGTGTTACTAGCGGGGACAGATACGCAGTATTTT.